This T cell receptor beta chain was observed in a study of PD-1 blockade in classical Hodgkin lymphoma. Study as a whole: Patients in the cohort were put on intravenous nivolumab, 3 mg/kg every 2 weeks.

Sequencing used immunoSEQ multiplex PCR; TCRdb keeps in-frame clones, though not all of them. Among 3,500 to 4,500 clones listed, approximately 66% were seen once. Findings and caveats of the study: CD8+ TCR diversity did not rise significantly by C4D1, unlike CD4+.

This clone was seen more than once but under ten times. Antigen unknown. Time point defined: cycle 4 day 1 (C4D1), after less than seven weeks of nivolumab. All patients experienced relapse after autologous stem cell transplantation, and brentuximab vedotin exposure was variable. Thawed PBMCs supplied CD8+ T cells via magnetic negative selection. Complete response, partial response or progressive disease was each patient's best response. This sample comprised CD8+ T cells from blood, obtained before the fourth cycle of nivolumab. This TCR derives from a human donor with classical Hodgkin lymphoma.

Written as DNA, the CDR3 is TGTGCCAGCAGCCATCCGACTAGCGGGCACACCGGGGAGCTGTTTTTT. This sequence encodes CASSHPTSGHTGELFF. The rearrangement uses TRBV11-2 and TRBJ2-2, with 10 bases identical to TRBD2. CDR3 size: 16 residues. Trimming cost V 5 bases and J 3 bases; bases outside gene matches: 6. Germline V CDR1 and CDR2: SGHAT, FQNNGV.